One and the same sample provided the 2 T cell receptor beta chains below, sequenced in a study of tumor-infiltrating lymphocytes in primary liver carcinoma. From 500 ng of total RNA, TCR beta-specific cDNA was reverse-transcribed using a constant-region primer. Researchers made the TCR beta libraries by running three nested multiplex PCR rounds with slightly modified ARM-PCR. Forward primers for TRBV1-TRBV30 and a C-beta reverse primer served the first two PCR rounds, at about 9 cycles each. TCRdb re-derived calls from the multiplex PCR reads in MiXCR, one entry per CDR3 protein. The sample carries approximately 45,000 distinct CDR3 sequences, approximately 71% recorded once. Starting material for RNA and DNA co-extraction consisted of 20-30 mg of unsorted bulk tissue. Material: tumor-adjacent normal liver tissue. The receptors here all came from a woman in her 30s with primary liver carcinoma and hepatitis B virus infection.

A word on this clonotype: A clone one base away is much larger, so this may be a read error. The chain combines TRBV11-2 with TRBJ2-7, with a weak D call TRBD2 (6 bases). The CDR3 consists of 14 residues. In germline, CDR1 is SGHAT, CDR2 FQNNGV. DNA of the CDR3: TGTGCCAGCAGCCCGACTAGGCGGTCCTGCGAGCAGTATTTC. It translates to CASSPTRRSCEQYF.

The CDR3 DNA sequence: TGCGCCAGCAGCCCGGGACTAGCGCTCACCGGGGAGCTGTTTTTT. It yields the protein CASSPGLALTGELFF. This chain connects TRBV4-3 to TRBJ2-2; 10 positions agree with TRBD2. This CDR3 region has 15 residues. J lost 4 bases, V lost 4 bases, and 3 bases had no gene match. Germline V gene data show CDR1 as LGHNA and CDR2 as YSLEER.